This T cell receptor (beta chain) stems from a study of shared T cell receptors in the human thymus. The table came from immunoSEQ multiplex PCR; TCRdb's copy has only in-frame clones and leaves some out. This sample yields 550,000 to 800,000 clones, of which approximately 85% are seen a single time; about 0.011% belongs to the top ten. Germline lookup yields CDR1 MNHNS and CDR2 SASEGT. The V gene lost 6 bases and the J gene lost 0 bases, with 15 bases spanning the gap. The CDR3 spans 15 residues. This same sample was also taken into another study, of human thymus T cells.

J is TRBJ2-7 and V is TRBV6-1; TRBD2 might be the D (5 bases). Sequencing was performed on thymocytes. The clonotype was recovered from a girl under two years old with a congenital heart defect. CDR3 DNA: TGTGCCAGCAGCGCTAGCCGATACGACTCCTACGAGCAGTACTTC. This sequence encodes CASSASRYDSYEQYF.